The rows below give T cell receptor beta chains drawn from one sample of a study of Ad26.COV2.S vaccination and SARS-CoV-2 variants. Produced via immunoSEQ multiplex PCR; TCRdb's table is partial and in-frame only. The sample yields 300,000 to 500,000 clones, around 85% seen once. This specimen consisted of peripheral blood, obtained in a trial of Ad26.COV2.S vaccine versus placebo. The receptors come from a person between 18 and 59 years old who received the Ad26.COV2.S COVID-19 vaccine or a placebo. CDR3s include the opening cysteine and the closing phenylalanine or tryptophan. The D gene is left open where the match is weak. Expanded clones are given a class, and other clones once, few, many or no size at all.

v_call: TRBV3-1/TRBV3-2
d_call: -
j_call: TRBJ2-3
clone_size: -
cdr3_aa: CASSLAGARGDTQYF
cdr3_nt: TGTGCCAGCAGCCTCGCGGGGGCGCGGGGAGATACGCAGTATTTT

v_call: TRBV19
d_call: -
j_call: TRBJ1-4
clone_size: -
cdr3_aa: CASSITQPGGHEKLFF
cdr3_nt: TGTGCCAGTAGTATAACGCAGCCCGGCGGTCATGAAAAACTGTTTTTT

v_call: TRBV7-2
d_call: TRBD2
j_call: TRBJ2-7
clone_size: few
cdr3_aa: CASRPGLAYEQYF
cdr3_nt: TGTGCCAGCAGACCGGGACTAGCCTACGAGCAGTACTTC

v_call: TRBV29-1
d_call: -
j_call: TRBJ2-2
clone_size: -
cdr3_aa: CSARGGNTGELFF
cdr3_nt: TGCAGCGCTAGGGGGGGAAACACCGGGGAGCTGTTTTTT

v_call: TRBV5-6
d_call: -
j_call: TRBJ2-2
clone_size: -
cdr3_aa: CASSSRTRRGELFF
cdr3_nt: TGTGCCAGCAGCTCCAGGACTCGCAGAGGGGAGCTGTTTTTT

v_call: TRBV27
d_call: -
j_call: TRBJ1-5
clone_size: -
cdr3_aa: CASSQVGHDNQPQHF
cdr3_nt: TGTGCCAGCAGCCAAGTAGGCCATGACAATCAGCCCCAGCATTTT

v_call: TRBV30
d_call: -
j_call: TRBJ1-3
clone_size: -
cdr3_aa: CAWSLSGLSGNTIYF
cdr3_nt: TGTGCCTGGAGTCTTTCAGGGCTCTCTGGAAACACCATATATTTT

v_call: TRBV12-3/TRBV12-4
d_call: -
j_call: TRBJ1-2
clone_size: -
cdr3_aa: CASSRGGKGYTF
cdr3_nt: TGTGCCAGCAGCCGGGGGGGGAAAGGCTACACCTTC

v_call: TRBV19
d_call: TRBD1
j_call: TRBJ1-4
clone_size: -
cdr3_aa: CASSPGTATNEKLFF
cdr3_nt: TGTGCCAGTAGTCCGGGGACAGCTACTAATGAAAAACTGTTTTTT

v_call: TRBV10-3
d_call: TRBD1
j_call: TRBJ2-7
clone_size: -
cdr3_aa: CATLPGQGPYEQYF
cdr3_nt: TGTGCCACCCTACCGGGACAGGGGCCCTACGAGCAGTACTTC

v_call: TRBV18
d_call: -
j_call: TRBJ2-2
clone_size: -
cdr3_aa: CASSPEVLNTGELFF
cdr3_nt: TGTGCCAGCTCACCAGAGGTCCTGAACACCGGGGAGCTGTTTTTT

v_call: TRBV23-1
d_call: -
j_call: TRBJ1-5
clone_size: -
cdr3_aa: CASSQSSLGNQPQHF
cdr3_nt: TGCGCCAGCAGTCAAAGCTCCTTGGGCAATCAGCCCCAGCATTTT

v_call: TRBV3-1/TRBV3-2
d_call: TRBD2
j_call: TRBJ2-1
clone_size: -
cdr3_aa: CASSPRTSGGYDEQFF
cdr3_nt: TGTGCCAGCAGCCCCCGGACTAGCGGGGGGTACGATGAGCAGTTCTTC

v_call: TRBV11-2
d_call: -
j_call: TRBJ1-2
clone_size: -
cdr3_aa: CASSRDINYGYTF
cdr3_nt: TGTGCCAGCAGCCGAGACATAAACTATGGCTACACCTTC

v_call: TRBV6-5
d_call: TRBD1
j_call: TRBJ2-7
clone_size: -
cdr3_aa: CASRAGTGVREQYF
cdr3_nt: TGTGCCAGCCGGGCCGGGACAGGGGTTCGGGAGCAGTACTTC

v_call: TRBV20-1
d_call: TRBD2
j_call: TRBJ2-2
clone_size: -
cdr3_aa: CSASSLAGPNTGELFF
cdr3_nt: TGCAGTGCTAGTTCTCTAGCGGGGCCGAACACCGGGGAGCTGTTTTTT

v_call: TRBV5-1
d_call: -
j_call: TRBJ2-2
clone_size: -
cdr3_aa: CASTSGLNTGELFF
cdr3_nt: TGCGCCAGCACGTCAGGACTGAACACCGGGGAGCTGTTTTTT

v_call: TRBV2
d_call: TRBD1
j_call: TRBJ2-7
clone_size: -
cdr3_aa: CASRTPGQGTYEQYF
cdr3_nt: TGTGCCAGCAGGACACCGGGACAGGGGACCTACGAGCAGTACTTC

v_call: TRBV3-1/TRBV3-2
d_call: -
j_call: TRBJ1-2
clone_size: -
cdr3_aa: CASSRRSRLDGYTF
cdr3_nt: TGTGCCAGCAGCCGACGTAGCAGGCTGGATGGCTACACCTTC

v_call: TRBV5-1
d_call: -
j_call: TRBJ1-1
clone_size: -
cdr3_aa: CASSLGTLTEAFF
cdr3_nt: TGCGCCAGCAGCTTGGGGACTCTCACTGAAGCTTTCTTT

v_call: TRBV10-3
d_call: TRBD1
j_call: TRBJ2-5
clone_size: -
cdr3_aa: CAISYGTGVQETQYF
cdr3_nt: TGTGCCATCAGCTATGGGACAGGGGTTCAAGAGACCCAGTACTTC

v_call: TRBV3-1/TRBV3-2
d_call: -
j_call: TRBJ2-7
clone_size: once
cdr3_aa: CASSQDTASVEQYF
cdr3_nt: TGTGCCAGCAGCCAAGATACGGCGTCCGTCGAGCAGTACTTC

v_call: TRBV18
d_call: TRBD2
j_call: TRBJ2-4
clone_size: -
cdr3_aa: CASSPWASGAHKNIQYF
cdr3_nt: TGTGCCAGCTCACCTTGGGCTAGCGGGGCCCACAAAAACATTCAGTACTTC

v_call: TRBV9
d_call: -
j_call: TRBJ2-7
clone_size: -
cdr3_aa: CASSRGGDEQYF
cdr3_nt: TGTGCCAGCAGCCGAGGTGGTGACGAGCAGTACTTC

v_call: TRBV11-2
d_call: -
j_call: TRBJ2-7
clone_size: -
cdr3_aa: CASSSTGYEQYF
cdr3_nt: TGTGCCAGCAGCTCGACGGGGTACGAGCAGTACTTC

v_call: TRBV5-4
d_call: -
j_call: TRBJ2-5
clone_size: few
cdr3_aa: CASSKGGGQETQYF
cdr3_nt: TGTGCCAGCTCCAAAGGGGGGGGGCAAGAGACCCAGTACTTC

v_call: TRBV9
d_call: -
j_call: TRBJ1-5
clone_size: -
cdr3_aa: CASSAGVGGSNQPQHF
cdr3_nt: TGTGCCAGCAGCGCTGGAGTAGGGGGTAGCAATCAGCCCCAGCATTTT

v_call: TRBV27
d_call: TRBD1
j_call: TRBJ1-5
clone_size: -
cdr3_aa: CASAGQGLNQPQHF
cdr3_nt: TGTGCCAGCGCGGGACAGGGGTTGAATCAGCCCCAGCATTTT

v_call: TRBV11-2
d_call: TRBD2
j_call: TRBJ2-7
clone_size: few
cdr3_aa: CASSLSSGGSEQYF
cdr3_nt: TGTGCCAGCAGCTTAAGTAGCGGGGGAAGCGAGCAGTACTTC

v_call: TRBV14
d_call: -
j_call: TRBJ1-2
clone_size: -
cdr3_aa: CASSQDGNYGYTF
cdr3_nt: TGTGCCAGCAGCCAAGATGGAAACTATGGCTACACCTTC

v_call: TRBV18
d_call: -
j_call: TRBJ2-2
clone_size: -
cdr3_aa: CASSPPTGNTGELFF
cdr3_nt: TGTGCCAGCTCACCACCGACGGGTAACACCGGGGAGCTGTTTTTT

v_call: TRBV27
d_call: -
j_call: TRBJ2-5
clone_size: -
cdr3_aa: CASSRSAQETQYF
cdr3_nt: TGTGCCAGCAGTAGATCCGCCCAAGAGACCCAGTACTTC

v_call: TRBV6-5
d_call: -
j_call: TRBJ2-7
clone_size: -
cdr3_aa: CASSLTSFPYNEQYF
cdr3_nt: TGTGCCAGCAGCCTGACTAGTTTCCCTTACAACGAGCAGTACTTC

v_call: TRBV27
d_call: TRBD1
j_call: TRBJ1-2
clone_size: -
cdr3_aa: CASARQGIYGYTF
cdr3_nt: TGTGCCAGCGCACGACAGGGGATCTATGGCTACACCTTC

v_call: TRBV3-1/TRBV3-2
d_call: -
j_call: TRBJ2-2
clone_size: -
cdr3_aa: CASSRRTEDTTGELFF
cdr3_nt: TGTGCCAGCAGCCGTCGGACAGAGGACACGACCGGGGAGCTGTTTTTT

v_call: TRBV6-5
d_call: -
j_call: TRBJ2-7
clone_size: -
cdr3_aa: CASSSRTASYEQYF
cdr3_nt: TGTGCCAGCAGTTCTCGGACAGCTTCCTACGAGCAGTACTTC

v_call: TRBV15
d_call: -
j_call: TRBJ2-2
clone_size: -
cdr3_aa: CATSLKDPTMGFATGELFF
cdr3_nt: TGTGCCACCAGCTTAAAGGACCCAACGATGGGGTTCGCCACCGGGGAGCTGTTTTTT

v_call: TRBV9
d_call: -
j_call: TRBJ1-1
clone_size: -
cdr3_aa: CASSVVLGNTEAFF
cdr3_nt: TGTGCCAGCAGCGTAGTTCTGGGGAACACTGAAGCTTTCTTT

v_call: TRBV10-3
d_call: -
j_call: TRBJ2-7
clone_size: -
cdr3_aa: CAAGGHGPYEQYF
cdr3_nt: TGTGCCGCCGGGGGTCACGGGCCCTACGAGCAGTACTTC

v_call: TRBV19
d_call: TRBD1
j_call: TRBJ1-1
clone_size: -
cdr3_aa: CASSIHRGLNTEAFF
cdr3_nt: TGTGCCAGTAGTATACACAGGGGCCTGAACACTGAAGCTTTCTTT

v_call: TRBV27
d_call: TRBD1
j_call: TRBJ2-1
clone_size: -
cdr3_aa: CASGSITGGSYNEQFF
cdr3_nt: TGTGCCAGCGGAAGTATCACAGGGGGCAGCTACAATGAGCAGTTCTTC

v_call: TRBV5-1
d_call: -
j_call: TRBJ2-2
clone_size: -
cdr3_aa: CASSPTYRVQAGELFF
cdr3_nt: TGCGCCAGCAGCCCCACATACAGGGTACAAGCCGGGGAGCTGTTTTTT

v_call: TRBV5-4
d_call: -
j_call: TRBJ1-2
clone_size: -
cdr3_aa: CASSLGQKINYGYTF
cdr3_nt: TGTGCCAGCAGCTTGGGTCAGAAGATTAACTATGGCTACACCTTC

v_call: TRBV6-1
d_call: -
j_call: TRBJ1-1
clone_size: -
cdr3_aa: CASSEYGVRNTEAFF
cdr3_nt: TGTGCCAGCAGTGAATACGGGGTCCGGAACACTGAAGCTTTCTTT

v_call: TRBV5-1
d_call: TRBD1
j_call: TRBJ2-2
clone_size: -
cdr3_aa: CASSLAGIWDRVIAGELFF
cdr3_nt: TGCGCCAGCAGCTTGGCCGGGATATGGGACAGGGTAATAGCCGGGGAGCTGTTTTTT

v_call: TRBV7-8
d_call: TRBD1
j_call: TRBJ2-7
clone_size: -
cdr3_aa: CASSRDRGDEQYF
cdr3_nt: TGTGCCAGCAGTCGGGACAGGGGAGACGAGCAGTACTTC

v_call: TRBV11-2
d_call: -
j_call: TRBJ2-7
clone_size: -
cdr3_aa: CASSLVLASYEQYF
cdr3_nt: TGTGCCAGCAGCTTAGTTTTGGCATCTTACGAGCAGTACTTC

v_call: TRBV3-1/TRBV3-2
d_call: -
j_call: TRBJ2-7
clone_size: -
cdr3_aa: CASSQNPQPSYEQYF
cdr3_nt: TGTGCCAGCAGCCAAAATCCACAGCCCTCCTACGAGCAGTACTTC

v_call: TRBV2
d_call: -
j_call: TRBJ1-2
clone_size: once
cdr3_aa: CASRGTRDIQPPYGYTF
cdr3_nt: TGTGCCAGCAGAGGCACCCGGGACATCCAACCCCCCTATGGCTACACCTTC

v_call: TRBV29-1
d_call: TRBD1
j_call: TRBJ2-5
clone_size: few
cdr3_aa: CSVAPTGPETQYF
cdr3_nt: TGCAGCGTTGCCCCGACAGGGCCGGAGACCCAGTACTTC

v_call: TRBV19
d_call: -
j_call: TRBJ1-5
clone_size: -
cdr3_aa: CASSPRLDDSNQPQHF
cdr3_nt: TGTGCCAGTAGTCCGAGATTGGACGATAGCAATCAGCCCCAGCATTTT

v_call: TRBV25-1
d_call: -
j_call: TRBJ1-1
clone_size: -
cdr3_aa: CASRKGSAEAFF
cdr3_nt: TGTGCCAGCAGGAAGGGTAGTGCTGAAGCTTTCTTT

v_call: TRBV20-1
d_call: -
j_call: TRBJ1-1
clone_size: -
cdr3_aa: CGLTGNTEAFF
cdr3_nt: TGCGGCTTAACAGGGAACACTGAAGCTTTCTTT

v_call: TRBV19
d_call: TRBD1
j_call: TRBJ1-1
clone_size: -
cdr3_aa: CASSPSDRADTEAFF
cdr3_nt: TGTGCCAGTAGCCCCTCGGACAGGGCGGACACTGAAGCTTTCTTT

v_call: TRBV5-1
d_call: TRBD1
j_call: TRBJ2-2
clone_size: once
cdr3_aa: CASSPGTGSTGELFF
cdr3_nt: TGCGCCAGCAGCCCTGGGACAGGGAGTACCGGGGAGCTGTTTTTT

v_call: TRBV7-7
d_call: TRBD1
j_call: TRBJ1-1
clone_size: -
cdr3_aa: CASSLEDREAEAFF
cdr3_nt: TGTGCTAGCAGCTTAGAGGACAGGGAGGCTGAAGCTTTCTTT

v_call: TRBV12-3/TRBV12-4
d_call: -
j_call: TRBJ2-1
clone_size: -
cdr3_aa: CASRQGQSYEQFF
cdr3_nt: TGTGCCAGTCGTCAAGGGCAGTCCTATGAGCAGTTCTTC

v_call: TRBV29-1
d_call: TRBD1
j_call: TRBJ2-3
clone_size: -
cdr3_aa: CSVASYRGLNTDTQYF
cdr3_nt: TGCAGCGTTGCCTCCTACAGGGGGCTTAACACAGATACGCAGTATTTT

v_call: TRBV11-2
d_call: TRBD2
j_call: TRBJ2-2
clone_size: -
cdr3_aa: CASRYPYQRGNTGELFF
cdr3_nt: TGTGCCAGCAGGTACCCTTACCAGCGGGGGAACACCGGGGAGCTGTTTTTT

v_call: TRBV19
d_call: -
j_call: TRBJ1-5
clone_size: -
cdr3_aa: CASSTNWTPYSNQPQHF
cdr3_nt: TGTGCCAGTAGTACTAATTGGACACCTTATAGCAATCAGCCCCAGCATTTT